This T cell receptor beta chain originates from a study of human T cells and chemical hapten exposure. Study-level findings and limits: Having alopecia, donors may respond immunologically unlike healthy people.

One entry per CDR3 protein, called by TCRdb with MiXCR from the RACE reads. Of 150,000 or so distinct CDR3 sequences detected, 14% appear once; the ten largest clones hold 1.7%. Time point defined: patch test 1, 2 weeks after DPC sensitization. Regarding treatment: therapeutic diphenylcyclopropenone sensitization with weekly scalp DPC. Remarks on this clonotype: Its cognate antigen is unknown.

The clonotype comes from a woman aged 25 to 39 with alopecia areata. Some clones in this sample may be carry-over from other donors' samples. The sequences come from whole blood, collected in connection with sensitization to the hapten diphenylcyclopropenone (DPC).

The CDR3 sequence: CASSQDKRLGHYNEQFF. DNA of the CDR3: TGTGCCAGCAGCCAAGATAAGAGACTAGGACATTACAATGAGCAGTTCTTC. This chain joins TRBV3-1 and TRBJ2-1, with a possible D match to TRBD2 (6 bases). The germline gives CDR1 LGHDT, CDR2 YNNKEL (reference sequence). CDR3 length: 17 residues. Trimming removed 0 bases from V and 4 bases from J, with 16 bases in between.